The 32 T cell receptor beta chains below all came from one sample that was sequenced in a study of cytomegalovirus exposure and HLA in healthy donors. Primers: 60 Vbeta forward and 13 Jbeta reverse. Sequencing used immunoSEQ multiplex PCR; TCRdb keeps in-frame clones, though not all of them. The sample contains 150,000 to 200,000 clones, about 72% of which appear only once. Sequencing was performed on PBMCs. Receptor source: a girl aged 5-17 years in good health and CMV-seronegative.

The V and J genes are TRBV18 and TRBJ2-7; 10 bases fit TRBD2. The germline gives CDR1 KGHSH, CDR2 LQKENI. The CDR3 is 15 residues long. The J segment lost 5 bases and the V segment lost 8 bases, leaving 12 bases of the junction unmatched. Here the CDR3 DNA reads TGTGCCAGCCGACGCGGGAGCGGGGGGGCCCACGAGCAGTACTTC. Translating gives CASRRGSGGAHEQYF.

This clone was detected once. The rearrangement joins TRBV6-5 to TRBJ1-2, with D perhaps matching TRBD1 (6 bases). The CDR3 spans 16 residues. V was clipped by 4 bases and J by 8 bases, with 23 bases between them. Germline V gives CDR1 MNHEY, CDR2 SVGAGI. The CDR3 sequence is CASSFRSLGTILGYTF. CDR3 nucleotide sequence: TGTGCCAGCAGTTTTCGGAGTTTGGGGACAATTTTGGGCTACACCTTC.

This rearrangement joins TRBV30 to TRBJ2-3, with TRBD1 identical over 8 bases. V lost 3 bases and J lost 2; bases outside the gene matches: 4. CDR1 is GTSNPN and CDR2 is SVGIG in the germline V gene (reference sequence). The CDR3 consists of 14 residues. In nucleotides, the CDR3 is TGTGCCTGGAGGGACAGGGCCTCCACAGATACGCAGTATTTT. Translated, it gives CAWRDRASTDTQYF.

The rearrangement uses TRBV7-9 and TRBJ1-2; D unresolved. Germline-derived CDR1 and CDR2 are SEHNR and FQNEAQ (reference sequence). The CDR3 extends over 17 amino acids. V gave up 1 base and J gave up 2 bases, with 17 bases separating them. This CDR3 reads CASSLDLEPSGNYGYTF. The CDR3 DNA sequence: TGTGCCAGCAGCTTAGATCTCGAACCCTCGGGGAACTATGGCTACACCTTC.

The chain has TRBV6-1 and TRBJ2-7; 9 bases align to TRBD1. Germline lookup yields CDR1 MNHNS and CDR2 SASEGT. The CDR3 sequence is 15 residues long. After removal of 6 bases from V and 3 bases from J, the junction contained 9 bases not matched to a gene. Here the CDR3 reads CASSQRQGGGYEQYF. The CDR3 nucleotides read TGTGCCAGCAGCCAACGACAGGGGGGGGGCTACGAGCAGTACTTC.

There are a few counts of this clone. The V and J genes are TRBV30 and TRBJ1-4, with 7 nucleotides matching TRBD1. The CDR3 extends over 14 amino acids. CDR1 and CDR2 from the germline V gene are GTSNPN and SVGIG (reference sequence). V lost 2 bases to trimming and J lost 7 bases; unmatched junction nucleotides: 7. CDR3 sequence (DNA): TGTGCCTGGAGTCCTAAACAGGGGCGTGAAAAACTGTTTTTT. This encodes CAWSPKQGREKLFF.

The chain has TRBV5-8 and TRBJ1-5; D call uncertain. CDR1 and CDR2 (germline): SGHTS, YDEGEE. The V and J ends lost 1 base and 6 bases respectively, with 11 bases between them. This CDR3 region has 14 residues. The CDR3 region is CASSLSLRTQPQHF. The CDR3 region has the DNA TGTGCCAGCAGCTTGTCCTTGAGAACTCAGCCCCAGCATTTT.

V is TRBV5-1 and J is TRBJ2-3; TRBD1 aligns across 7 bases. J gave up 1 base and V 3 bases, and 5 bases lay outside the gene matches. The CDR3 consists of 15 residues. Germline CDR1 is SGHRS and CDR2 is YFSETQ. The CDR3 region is CASSSDRVGTDTQYF. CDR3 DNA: TGCGCCAGCAGCTCAGACAGGGTTGGCACAGATACGCAGTATTTT. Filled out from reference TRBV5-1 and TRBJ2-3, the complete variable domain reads KAGVTQTPRYLIKTRGQQVTLSCSPISGHRSVSWYQQTPGQGLQFLFEYFSETQRNKGNFPGRFSGRQFSNSRSEMNVSTLELGDSALYLCASSSDRVGTDTQYFGPGTRLTVL.

The CDR3 loop is CASSEAGTITSTDTQYF. Written as DNA, the CDR3 is TGCGCCAGCAGTGAGGCAGGGACAATTACTAGCACAGATACGCAGTATTTT. The rearrangement uses TRBV10-2 and TRBJ2-3; possible D gene TRBD1, 6 bases. Per the germline V gene, CDR1 is WSHSY and CDR2 is SAAADI. The germline V and J ends were trimmed by 2 bases and 0 bases, with 15 bases remaining between them. The CDR3 has 17 amino acids.

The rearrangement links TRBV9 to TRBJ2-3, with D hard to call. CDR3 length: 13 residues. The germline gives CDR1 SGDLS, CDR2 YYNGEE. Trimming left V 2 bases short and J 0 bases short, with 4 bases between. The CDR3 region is CASSVESTDTQYF. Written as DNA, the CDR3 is TGTGCCAGCAGCGTCGAGAGCACAGATACGCAGTATTTT.

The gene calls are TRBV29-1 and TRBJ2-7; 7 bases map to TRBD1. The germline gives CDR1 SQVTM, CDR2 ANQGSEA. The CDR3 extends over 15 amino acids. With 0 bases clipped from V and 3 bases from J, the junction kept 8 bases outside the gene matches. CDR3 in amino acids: CSVEDGTADRYEQYF. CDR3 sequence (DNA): TGCAGCGTTGAAGATGGGACAGCGGATCGCTACGAGCAGTACTTC.

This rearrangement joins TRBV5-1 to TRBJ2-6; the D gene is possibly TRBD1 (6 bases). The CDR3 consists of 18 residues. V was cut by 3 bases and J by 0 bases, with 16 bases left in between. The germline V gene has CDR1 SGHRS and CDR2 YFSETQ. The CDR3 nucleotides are TGCGCCAGCAGCTCCCCGCTAAGGGGGAGCTCTGGGGCCAACGTCCTGACTTTC. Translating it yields CASSSPLRGSSGANVLTF.

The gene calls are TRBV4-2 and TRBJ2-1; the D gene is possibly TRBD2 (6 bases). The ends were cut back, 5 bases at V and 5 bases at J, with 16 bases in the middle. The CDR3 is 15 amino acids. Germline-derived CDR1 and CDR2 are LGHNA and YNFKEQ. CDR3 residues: CASSIPGTPNNEQFF. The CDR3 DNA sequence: TGTGCCAGCAGCATCCCCGGGACTCCTAACAATGAGCAGTTCTTC.

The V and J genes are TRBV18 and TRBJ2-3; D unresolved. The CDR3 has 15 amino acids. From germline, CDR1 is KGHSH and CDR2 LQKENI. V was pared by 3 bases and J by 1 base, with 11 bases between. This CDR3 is CASSPPGSRTDTQYF. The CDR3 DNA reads TGTGCCAGCTCACCCCCGGGTTCCCGCACAGATACGCAGTATTTT.

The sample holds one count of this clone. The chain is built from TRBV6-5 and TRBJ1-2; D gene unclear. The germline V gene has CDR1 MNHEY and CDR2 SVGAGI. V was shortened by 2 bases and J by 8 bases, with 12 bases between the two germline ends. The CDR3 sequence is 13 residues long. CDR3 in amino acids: CASSYGGEMGYTF. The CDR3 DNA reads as TGTGCCAGCAGTTACGGTGGGGAGATGGGCTACACCTTC.

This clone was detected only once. CDR3 loop: CAISGTGRFQETQYF. In DNA form, the CDR3 reads TGTGCCATCAGTGGAACAGGACGCTTCCAAGAGACCCAGTACTTC. The V and J genes are TRBV10-3 and TRBJ2-5; perhaps TRBD1 as D (5 bases). Germline V gene lookup returns CDR1 ENHRY and CDR2 SYGVKD. The CDR3 consists of 15 residues. Trimming cost V 4 bases and J 1 base, with 13 bases left between them.

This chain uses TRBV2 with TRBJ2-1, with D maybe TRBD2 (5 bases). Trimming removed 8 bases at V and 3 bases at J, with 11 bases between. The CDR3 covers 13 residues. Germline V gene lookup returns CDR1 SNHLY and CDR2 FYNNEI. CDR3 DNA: TGTGCCAGCTTGGGAGCCAACTACAATGAGCAGTTCTTC. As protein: CASLGANYNEQFF.

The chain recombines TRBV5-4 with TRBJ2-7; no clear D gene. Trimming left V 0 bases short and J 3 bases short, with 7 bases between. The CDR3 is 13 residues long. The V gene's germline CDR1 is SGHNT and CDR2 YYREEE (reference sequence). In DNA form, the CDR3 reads TGTGCCAGCAGCTTGGATTACAGCTACGAGCAGTACTTC. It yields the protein CASSLDYSYEQYF.

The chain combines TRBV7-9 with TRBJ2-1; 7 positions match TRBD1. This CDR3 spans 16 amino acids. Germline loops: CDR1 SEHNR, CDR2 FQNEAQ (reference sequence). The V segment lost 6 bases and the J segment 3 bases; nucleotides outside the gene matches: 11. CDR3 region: CASSWGSGGVYNEQFF. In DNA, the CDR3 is TGTGCCAGCAGTTGGGGATCAGGGGGAGTCTACAATGAGCAGTTCTTC.

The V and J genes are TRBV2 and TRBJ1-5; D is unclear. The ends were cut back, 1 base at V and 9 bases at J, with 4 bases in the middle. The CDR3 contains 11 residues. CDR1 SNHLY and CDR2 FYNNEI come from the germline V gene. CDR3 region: CASSEGGPQHF. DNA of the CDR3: TGTGCCAGCAGTGAAGGAGGGCCCCAGCATTTT. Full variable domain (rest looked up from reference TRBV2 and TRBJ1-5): EPEVTQTPSHQVTQMGQEVILRCVPISNHLYFYWYRQILGQKVEFLVSFYNNEISEKSEIFDDQFSVERPDGSNFTLKIRSTKLEDSAMYFCASSEGGPQHFGDGTRLSIL.

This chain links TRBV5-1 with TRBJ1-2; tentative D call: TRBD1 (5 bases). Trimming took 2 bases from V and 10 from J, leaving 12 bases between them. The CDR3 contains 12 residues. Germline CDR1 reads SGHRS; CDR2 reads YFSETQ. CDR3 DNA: TGCGCCAGCAGCTTTGCCCAGGGTCTCTACACCTTC. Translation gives CASSFAQGLYTF.

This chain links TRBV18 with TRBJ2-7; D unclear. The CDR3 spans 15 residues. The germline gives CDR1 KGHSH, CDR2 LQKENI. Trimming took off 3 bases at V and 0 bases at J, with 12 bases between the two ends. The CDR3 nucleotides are TGTGCCAGCTCACCCTCCTCGGGTACCTCCTACGAGCAGTACTTC. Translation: CASSPSSGTSYEQYF.

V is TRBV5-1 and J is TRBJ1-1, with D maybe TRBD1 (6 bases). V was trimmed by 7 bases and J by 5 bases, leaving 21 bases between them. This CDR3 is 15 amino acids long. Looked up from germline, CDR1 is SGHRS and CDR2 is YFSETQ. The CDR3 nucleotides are TGCGCCAGCGCCGGTCCTGGGGGCGGAAGGACTGAAGCTTTCTTT. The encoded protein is CASAGPGGGRTEAFF.

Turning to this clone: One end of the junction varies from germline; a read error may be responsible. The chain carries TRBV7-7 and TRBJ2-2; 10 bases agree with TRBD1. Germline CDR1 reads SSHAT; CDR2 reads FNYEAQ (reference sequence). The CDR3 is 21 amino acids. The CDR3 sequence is CASSPLRAFSRDRGVTGELFF. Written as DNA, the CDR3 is TGTGCTAGCAGCCCACTCAGAGCCTTTTCCCGGGACAGGGGAGTAACCGGGGAGCTGTTTTTT.

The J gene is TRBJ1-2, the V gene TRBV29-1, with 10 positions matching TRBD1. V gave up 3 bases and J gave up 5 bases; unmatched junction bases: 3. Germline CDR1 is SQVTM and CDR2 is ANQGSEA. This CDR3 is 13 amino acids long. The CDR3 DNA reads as TGCAGCGTTGAGGGGACAGGGGTTTATGGCTACACCTTC. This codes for CSVEGTGVYGYTF.

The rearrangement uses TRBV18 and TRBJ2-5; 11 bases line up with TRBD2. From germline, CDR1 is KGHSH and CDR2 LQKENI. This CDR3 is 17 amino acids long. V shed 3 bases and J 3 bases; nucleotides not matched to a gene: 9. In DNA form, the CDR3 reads TGTGCCAGCTCACCGAACGTAGCGGGGGGGCCTAAAGAGACCCAGTACTTC. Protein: CASSPNVAGGPKETQYF.

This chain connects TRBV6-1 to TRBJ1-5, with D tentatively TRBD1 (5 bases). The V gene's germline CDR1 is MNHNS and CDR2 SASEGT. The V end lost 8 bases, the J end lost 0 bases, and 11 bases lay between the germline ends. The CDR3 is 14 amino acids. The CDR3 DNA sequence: TGTGCCAGCGACAGCCAGTATAGCAATCAGCCCCAGCATTTT. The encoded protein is CASDSQYSNQPQHF.

The chain's CDR3 is CASSYFTGTVEAFF. The CDR3 bases are TGTGCCAGCAGTTACTTCACCGGGACAGTTGAAGCTTTCTTT. The V and J genes are TRBV6-5 and TRBJ1-1; TRBD1 matches 7 bases. This CDR3 has 14 amino acids. Germline CDR1 is MNHEY and CDR2 is SVGAGI. The J segment lost 7 bases and the V segment lost 1 base, leaving 6 bases of the junction unmatched.

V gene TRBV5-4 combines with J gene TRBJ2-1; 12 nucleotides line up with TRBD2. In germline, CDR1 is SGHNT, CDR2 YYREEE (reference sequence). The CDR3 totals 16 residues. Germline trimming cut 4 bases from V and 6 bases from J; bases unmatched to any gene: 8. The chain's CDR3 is CASSPATSGGRNEQFF. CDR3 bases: TGTGCCAGCAGCCCCGCGACTAGCGGGGGACGCAATGAGCAGTTCTTC.

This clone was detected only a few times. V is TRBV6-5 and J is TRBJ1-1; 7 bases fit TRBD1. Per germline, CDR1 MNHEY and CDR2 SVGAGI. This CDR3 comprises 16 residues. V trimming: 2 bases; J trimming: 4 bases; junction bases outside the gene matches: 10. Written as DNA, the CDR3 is TGTGCCAGCAGTTACGACAGACAGGGTCGCGGCACTGAAGCTTTCTTT. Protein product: CASSYDRQGRGTEAFF.

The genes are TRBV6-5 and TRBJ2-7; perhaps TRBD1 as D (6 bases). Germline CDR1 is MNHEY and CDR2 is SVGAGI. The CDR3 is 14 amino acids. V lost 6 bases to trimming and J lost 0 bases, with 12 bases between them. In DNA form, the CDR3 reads TGTGCCAGCAGGAAAACAGGGATCTCCTACGAGCAGTACTTC. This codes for CASRKTGISYEQYF.

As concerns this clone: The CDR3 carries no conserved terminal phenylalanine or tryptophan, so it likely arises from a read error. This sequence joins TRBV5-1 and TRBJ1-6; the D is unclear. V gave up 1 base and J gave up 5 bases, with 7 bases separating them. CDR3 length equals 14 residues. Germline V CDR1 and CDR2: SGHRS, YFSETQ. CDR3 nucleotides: TGCGCCAGCAGCTTGTCAAGAGATAATTCACCCCTCCACCTT. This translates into CASSLSRDNSPLHL.